Each of the 11 T cell receptor beta chains below was sequenced from the same sample in a study of blood T cell repertoires in COVID-19. Using immunoSEQ multiplex PCR, the repertoire was profiled, and TCRdb retains in-frame clones only, with some absent. Among approximately 90,000 clones listed, about nine tenths were seen once. The sample consisted of peripheral blood. Source of these receptors: a man in his sixties with acute or convalescent COVID-19.

CDR3 protein: CASSPYPRPTDYQETQYF. Written as DNA, the CDR3 is TGTGCCAGCTCACCGTATCCAAGGCCGACAGACTACCAAGAGACCCAGTACTTC. V gene TRBV18 combines with J gene TRBJ2-5; perhaps TRBD1 as D (5 bases). The germline V gene encodes CDR1 KGHSH and CDR2 LQKENI. The length of the CDR3 is 18 residues. V dropped 3 bases and J dropped 0 bases, with 20 bases sitting between them.

The chain combines TRBV19 with TRBJ2-3, with D maybe TRBD2 (5 bases). V shed 11 bases and J shed 0 bases, with 15 bases lying between them. This CDR3 comprises 14 residues. Germline V gene sequence: CDR1 LNHDA, CDR2 SQIVND (reference sequence). CDR3 sequence: CAVRRRTSTDTQYF. The CDR3, as DNA: TGTGCCGTCCGGAGGCGAACTAGCACAGATACGCAGTATTTT. Together with reference TRBV19 and TRBJ2-3, the CDR3 gives the full variable domain: DGGITQSPKYLFRKEGQNVTLSCEQNLNHDAMYWYRQDPGQGLRLIYYSQIVNDFQKGDIAEGYSVSREKKESFPLTVTSAQKNPTAFYLCAVRRRTSTDTQYFGPGTRLTVL.

A few counts support this clone. The V gene is TRBV27, the J gene TRBJ1-1; D might be TRBD1 (6 bases). Germline CDR1 and CDR2: MNHEY and SMNVEV (reference sequence). The CDR3 totals 13 residues. Trimming removed 8 bases at V and 1 base at J, with 11 bases between. This chain's CDR3 is CASSGAGNTEAFF. CDR3 nucleotides: TGTGCCAGCTCAGGGGCGGGGAACACTGAAGCTTTCTTT.

The chain employs TRBV20-1 and TRBJ1-5, with D possibly TRBD1 on 5 matching bases. This CDR3 is built from 14 residues. Germline assignment: CDR1 DFQATT and CDR2 SNEGSKA (reference sequence). The V gene lost 3 bases and the J gene lost 3 bases, with 12 bases spanning the gap. Here the CDR3 DNA reads TGCAGTGCTAGTATAGGGGTTAACAATCAGCCCCAGCATTTT. Protein sequence: CSASIGVNNQPQHF.

The CDR3 loop is CASSFLAASGGRTDTQYF. The CDR3 nucleotides read TGTGCCAGCAGCTTTCTGGCGGCTAGCGGGGGTCGCACAGATACGCAGTATTTT. This chain joins TRBV7-9 and TRBJ2-3; 10 bases are a match to TRBD2. This CDR3 region has 18 residues. After removal of 3 bases from V and 1 base from J, the junction contained 10 bases not matched to a gene. From germline, CDR1 is SEHNR and CDR2 FQNEAQ (reference sequence). Together with reference TRBV7-9 and TRBJ2-3, the CDR3 gives the full variable domain: DTGVSQNPRHKITKRGQNVTFRCDPISEHNRLYWYRQTLGQGPEFLTYFQNEAQLEKSRLLSDRFSAERPKGSFSTLEIQRTEQGDSAMYLCASSFLAASGGRTDTQYFGPGTRLTVL.

This clone was seen just once. The chain combines TRBV21-1 with TRBJ1-2; the table gives TRBD1 as D, unverified against the DNA. TRBV21-1 is assigned pseudogene status. CDR3 length equals 18 residues. The CDR3 loop reads CASSTRPQGARTKYGYTF. The CDR3 bases are TGTGCCAGCAGCACGCGTCCACAGGGGGCCCGGACCAAATATGGCTACACCTTC.

This chain joins TRBV5-1 and TRBJ2-2; 7 bases match TRBD1. Trimming cost V 4 bases and J 4 bases; bases outside gene matches: 19. This CDR3 comprises 19 residues. Germline loops: CDR1 SGHRS, CDR2 YFSETQ. In nucleotides, the CDR3 is TGCGCCAGCAGCCCAGGTTCGTTAGGGGGCCGGTTTTCCACCGGGGAGCTGTTTTTT. Encoded protein: CASSPGSLGGRFSTGELFF.

This chain links TRBV2 with TRBJ1-5, with 9 bases matching TRBD1. The CDR3 sequence is 16 residues long. Germline trimming cut 7 bases from V and 0 bases from J; bases unmatched to any gene: 7. Germline V gives CDR1 SNHLY, CDR2 FYNNEI. Here the CDR3 reads CASIRDRENSNQPQHF. CDR3 DNA sequence: TGTGCCAGCATCCGGGACAGGGAAAATAGCAATCAGCCCCAGCATTTT.

The chain uses TRBV6-5 and TRBJ1-2, with 7 nucleotides matching TRBD1. V shed 10 bases, J shed 8 bases, and the junction held 16 bases outside the gene matches. CDR1 is MNHEY and CDR2 is SVGAGI in the germline V gene. The CDR3 totals 14 residues. The CDR3 bases are TGTGCCACCACCTTCGGGCAGGGGGATTTCGGCTACACCTTC. Its translation is CATTFGQGDFGYTF.

V is TRBV4-2 and J is TRBJ2-3, with D possibly being TRBD2 (6 bases). The CDR3 contains 15 residues. Looked up from germline, CDR1 is LGHNA and CDR2 is YNFKEQ. Between the trimmed V and J ends, which lost 0 bases and 1 base, there was a span of 8 bases. The CDR3: CASSQDGGGTDTQYF. CDR3 nucleotide sequence: TGTGCCAGCAGCCAAGACGGCGGGGGCACAGATACGCAGTATTTT.

This clone has more than one count but fewer than ten. The genes are TRBV15 and TRBJ1-4; D might be TRBD1 (6 bases). Between the trimmed V and J ends, which lost 1 base and 0 bases, there was a span of 12 bases. Germline V gives CDR1 LNHNV, CDR2 YYDKDF (reference sequence). This CDR3 is built from 17 residues. In DNA, the CDR3 is TGTGCCACCAGCAGAGTCGGACAGAGGCCAACTAATGAAAAACTGTTTTTT. It yields the protein CATSRVGQRPTNEKLFF.